This T cell receptor (beta chain) originates from a study of vaccination effects on CD4 cells after COVID-19. Once cultured for approximately eleven days, the cells underwent separation to obtain CD4+ T cells. The person was diagnosed with PCR-confirmed SARS-CoV-2 infection between March and December 2020. The cohort was immunized with two doses of either the BNT162b2 or mRNA-1273 vaccine. Produced via immunoSEQ multiplex PCR; TCRdb's table is partial and in-frame only. The repertoire holds tens of thousands of clones, about 70% seen once, with around 5% in the top ten. This clone has just one count. Its specificity is unknown. V shed 6 bases, J shed 6 bases, and the junction held 8 bases outside the gene matches. Germline lookup yields CDR1 KGHSH and CDR2 LQKENI. The CDR3 is 14 residues long.

The V gene is TRBV18, the J gene TRBJ2-1; 7 positions agree with TRBD2. The TCR originated in a human donor who had a prior SARS-CoV-2 infection. The source was CD4+ T cells from PBMCs cultured without peptide, collected after COVID-19 vaccination. The DNA for the CDR3 is TGTGCCAGCTCCCCTAGCGGTCGGTCCAATGAGCAGTTCTTC. Encoded protein: CASSPSGRSNEQFF.